This TCR beta chain was sequenced for a study of OX40 agonist ivuxolimab in advanced cancers. In the study overall: Ivuxolimab was administered intravenously to patients at 0.01 to 10 mg/kg every 2 weeks.

Assay used: immunoSEQ multiplex PCR; TCRdb lists only in-frame clones, some missing. The sample has 90,000 or so clones; 80% to 90% are singletons. V was pared by 5 bases and J by 9 bases, with 11 bases of the junction left unmatched. Germline CDR1 SGHTA, CDR2 FQGNSA. The CDR3 length is 16 residues. V is TRBV7-2 and J is TRBJ2-1, with 12 bases matching TRBD2. The clonotype was recovered from an adult with an advanced solid tumor such as melanoma, head and neck, liver or kidney cancer. Specimen: CD4+ or CD8+ T cells sorted from blood, collected in a trial of the OX40 agonist ivuxolimab. The CDR3 sequence: CASSTRLAGVSSEQFF. The CDR3 nucleotides read TGTGCCAGCAGCACTCGACTAGCGGGAGTTAGTAGTGAGCAGTTCTTC.